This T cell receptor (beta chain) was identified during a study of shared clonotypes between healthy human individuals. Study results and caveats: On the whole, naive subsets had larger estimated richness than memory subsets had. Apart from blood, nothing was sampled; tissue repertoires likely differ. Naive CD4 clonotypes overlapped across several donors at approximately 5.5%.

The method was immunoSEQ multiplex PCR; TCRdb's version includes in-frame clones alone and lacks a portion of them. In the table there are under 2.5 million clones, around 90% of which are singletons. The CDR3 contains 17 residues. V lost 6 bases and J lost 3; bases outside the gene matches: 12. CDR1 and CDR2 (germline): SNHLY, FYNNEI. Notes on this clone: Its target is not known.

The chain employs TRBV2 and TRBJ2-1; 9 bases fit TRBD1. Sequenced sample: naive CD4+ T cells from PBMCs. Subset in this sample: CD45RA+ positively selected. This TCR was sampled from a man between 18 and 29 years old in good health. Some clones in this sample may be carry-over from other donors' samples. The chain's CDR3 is CASRTRRTGEDYNEQFF. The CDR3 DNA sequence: TGTGCCAGCAGAACCCGACGGACAGGGGAGGACTACAATGAGCAGTTCTTC.